The entry that follows covers one TCR beta chain sequence. Its matching antigen is unknown. These data belong to a study of vaccination and CD4 T cells after COVID-19. Sequencing of the DNA from cultured CD4+ T cells was carried out with the Oncomine TCR Beta short-read assay. CD4+ T cells were cultured, and genomic DNA was extracted from them. TCRdb re-called the PCR reads with MiXCR, one entry per CDR3 protein. The table shows about 11,000 distinct CDR3 sequences, with around 50% occurring only once. CDR1 MNHEY and CDR2 SVGAGI come from the germline V gene. This CDR3 spans 14 amino acids. Trimming cost V 3 bases and J 9 bases, with 17 bases left between them. Treatment specified: roughly 10-day PBMC culture with coronavirus spike peptide pools or control peptides (ViraFEST assay).

This rearrangement joins TRBV6-5 to TRBJ1-1, with a possible D match to TRBD1 (6 bases). This receptor was taken from a human donor who had recovered from COVID-19. The sequenced sample was CD4+ T cells from blood, cultured in vitro. CDR3 in DNA: TGTGCCAGCAGTTATTCCGGGACACCAGTCCAAGCTTTCTTT. Translation: CASSYSGTPVQAFF.